Listed below are T cell receptor beta chains from one sample, sequenced in a study of T cell responses to AZD1222 COVID-19 vaccine. The table came from immunoSEQ multiplex PCR; TCRdb's copy has only in-frame clones and leaves some out. In the table there are 110,000 to 150,000 clones, 88% of which are singletons. The starting material was peripheral blood, obtained 28 days after the second AZD1222 dose. These receptors came from an adult who received the AZD1222 COVID-19 vaccine. Both conserved end residues are part of each CDR3. Fields, in order: V gene, J gene, D gene, CDR3 DNA, CDR3 protein. D genes are given only for firm matches.

V: TRBV30
J: TRBJ2-2
D: NA
DNA: TGTGCCTCGTCGACGGAGAACACCGGGGAGCTGTTTTTT
CDR3: CASSTENTGELFF

V: TRBV12-1
J: TRBJ1-1
D: NA
DNA: TGTGCCAGCGCGGTGGGCAACAGGGGGCTGGACACTGAAGCTTTCTTT
CDR3: CASAVGNRGLDTEAFF

V: TRBV6-4
J: TRBJ1-2
D: TRBD1
DNA: TGTGCCAGCAGTGAGGGGAGACAGGGATTGACCGGCTACACCTTC
CDR3: CASSEGRQGLTGYTF

V: TRBV5-1
J: TRBJ2-7
D: NA
DNA: TGCGCCAGCAGGTGGGGCGGAGGGGGCTCCTACGAGCAGTACTTC
CDR3: CASRWGGGGSYEQYF

V: TRBV6-5
J: TRBJ1-5
D: NA
DNA: TGTGCCAGCAACCGGGACGGGGGCCCCAATCAGCCCCAGCATTTT
CDR3: CASNRDGGPNQPQHF

V: TRBV5-5
J: TRBJ2-1
D: NA
DNA: TGTGCCAGCAGCTTGCAGGGCAATGAGCAGTTCTTC
CDR3: CASSLQGNEQFF

V: TRBV7-6
J: TRBJ2-7
D: NA
DNA: TGTGCCAGCAGCTTAGCGCAGGAGTGGGGCGAGCAGTACTTC
CDR3: CASSLAQEWGEQYF

V: TRBV28
J: TRBJ2-5
D: NA
DNA: TGTGCCAGCAAACCGGGACATCGAGAGACCCAGTACTTC
CDR3: CASKPGHRETQYF

V: TRBV7-2
J: TRBJ2-2
D: NA
DNA: TGTGCCAGCAGCTCCTATCGGGGTGGTGGCACCGGGGAGCTGTTTTTT
CDR3: CASSSYRGGGTGELFF

V: TRBV28
J: TRBJ1-2
D: NA
DNA: TGTGCCAGCAGCTCCTTCGGCAGGCCCCCCGACTATGGCTACACCTTC
CDR3: CASSSFGRPPDYGYTF

V: TRBV24-1
J: TRBJ1-2
D: TRBD1
DNA: TGTGCCACCAGTGATTTCGGGACAGGGGGCGGTGGCTACACCTTC
CDR3: CATSDFGTGGGGYTF

V: TRBV29-1
J: TRBJ1-1
D: NA
DNA: TGCAGCGTAGGGGCGGGGAACACTGAAGCTTTCTTT
CDR3: CSVGAGNTEAFF

V: TRBV7-8
J: TRBJ2-2
D: TRBD1
DNA: TGTGCCAGCAGCTTCACAGGGGCCGGCACCGGGGAGCTGTTTTTT
CDR3: CASSFTGAGTGELFF

V: TRBV24-1
J: TRBJ1-1
D: TRBD1
DNA: TGTGCCACCTCGACAGGGGCGAGGGCTTTCTTT
CDR3: CATSTGARAFF

V: TRBV6-6
J: TRBJ1-3
D: NA
DNA: TGTGCCAGCAGTTACTCGATGGCCGTAGAGAACACCATATATTTT
CDR3: CASSYSMAVENTIYF

V: TRBV5-1
J: TRBJ2-3
D: TRBD2
DNA: TGCGCCAGCAGCCGGATTCTAGCGGGATCTATTCTCGGGGAAGATACGCAGTATTTT
CDR3: CASSRILAGSILGEDTQYF

V: TRBV5-5
J: TRBJ2-7
D: TRBD1
DNA: TGTGCCAGCAGCTACGGGACAGACTCCTACGAGCAGTACTTC
CDR3: CASSYGTDSYEQYF

V: TRBV7-2
J: TRBJ1-1
D: NA
DNA: TGTGCCAGCAGCGGACAGAGGGATACTGAAGCTTTCTTT
CDR3: CASSGQRDTEAFF

V: TRBV6-5
J: TRBJ1-4
D: NA
DNA: TGTGCCAGCAGTTACATACGCGGGTGGGGGGGACTGTTTTTT
CDR3: CASSYIRGWGGLFF

V: TRBV29-1
J: TRBJ2-3
D: NA
DNA: TGCAGCGTGGATGTTAGCGGAGCAGATACGCAGTATTTT
CDR3: CSVDVSGADTQYF